The 20 T cell receptor beta chains below were found in one sample sequenced in a study of shared clonotypes between healthy human individuals (dated by TCRdb to about 2020). Libraries were prepared through the immunoSEQ multiplex PCR assay. In TCRdb, the immuneACCESS table is reduced to in-frame sequences with V and J assigned. These tables do not hold every clone; where another copy was compared, an unresolved V gene accounts for under half, and the others remain unexplained. This sample gives over 2 million clones in total; roughly 94% of them show up just once. Around 1.1% of the sample lies in the top ten. For the CD8 naive samples, CD45RO-negative cells were positively selected for CCR7, yielding a CD45RA+CCR7+ population from which TemRA cells were excluded. Sequenced material: naive CD8+ T cells sorted from blood. This sample's cell subset or site label indicates: CD45RA+CCR7+. The source of these receptors is a man aged 18 to 30 in good health.

The V call is TRBV9, the J call TRBJ2-2; D is possibly TRBD2 (6 bases). Germline values: CDR1 SGDLS, CDR2 YYNGEE. Trimming pared 0 bases from V and 3 bases from J, leaving 15 bases between. The CDR3 extends over 17 amino acids. Here the CDR3 DNA reads TGTGCCAGCAGCGTAGCGCGGGGAGGATTAGACACCGGGGAGCTGTTTTTT. Its translation: CASSVARGGLDTGELFF.

This clone was seen once. This chain links TRBV13 with TRBJ2-7, with D perhaps TRBD1 or TRBD2 (5 bases each). Germline V gives CDR1 PRHDT, CDR2 FYEKMQ (reference sequence). The CDR3 is made up of 14 amino acids. The V end lost 5 bases, the J end lost 7 bases, and 18 bases lay between the germline ends. This CDR3 reads CASSKGEAVGEQYF. CDR3 DNA sequence: TGTGCCAGCAGCAAAGGGGAAGCGGTCGGGGAGCAGTACTTC. Filled out from reference TRBV13 and TRBJ2-7, the complete variable domain reads AAGVIQSPRHLIKEKRETATLKCYPIPRHDTVYWYQQGPGQDPQFLISFYEKMQSDKGSIPDRFSAQQFSDYHSELNMSSLELGDSALYFCASSKGEAVGEQYFGPGTRLTVT.

The chain recombines TRBV9 with TRBJ2-1; D is possibly TRBD2 (6 bases). From germline, CDR1 is SGDLS and CDR2 YYNGEE. The CDR3 is 15 residues long. Trimming removed 0 bases at V and 10 bases at J, with 17 bases between. The CDR3 sequence is CASSVGGDGATEQFF. CDR3 DNA: TGTGCCAGCAGCGTAGGGGGGGACGGAGCGACAGAGCAGTTCTTC.

The chain couples TRBV7-2 to TRBJ1-2; 7 bases align to TRBD1. Germline-derived CDR1 and CDR2 are SGHTA and FQGNSA. Germline trimming cut 5 bases from V and 8 bases from J; bases unmatched to any gene: 17. CDR3 length: 16 amino acids. CDR3 loop: CASSESGTETFFGYTF. CDR3 in DNA: TGTGCCAGCAGCGAGTCCGGGACAGAGACCTTTTTCGGCTACACCTTC. Full variable domain (outside the CDR3, taken from reference TRBV7-2 and TRBJ1-2): GAGVSQSPSNKVTEKGKDVELRCDPISGHTALYWYRQSLGQGLEFLIYFQGNSAPDKSGLPSDRFSAERTGGSVSTLTIQRTQQEDSAVYLCASSESGTETFFGYTFGSGTRLTVV.

V usage is TRBV5-1 and J usage is TRBJ2-1, with 11 positions matching TRBD2. The germline V gene has CDR1 SGHRS and CDR2 YFSETQ. Trimming took 4 bases from V and 6 from J; bases not matched to a gene: 6. The CDR3 runs 15 residues. CDR3 nucleotide sequence: TGCGCCAGCAGCCAAATAGCGGGAGGGCCCAATGAGCAGTTCTTC. Protein: CASSQIAGGPNEQFF.

This chain uses TRBV23-1 with TRBJ1-2; TRBD1 matches 8 bases. TRBV23-1 is flagged as an ORF with uncertain function. The CDR3 contains 15 residues. V was pared by 0 bases and J by 8 bases, with 8 bases of the junction left unmatched. The CDR3 is CASSQSTDRAGGYTF. The CDR3 bases are TGCGCCAGCAGTCAATCCACGGACAGGGCAGGGGGCTACACCTTC.

V usage is TRBV28 and J usage is TRBJ1-3, with a possible D match to TRBD1 (6 bases). The CDR3 extends over 15 amino acids. V was trimmed by 7 bases and J by 4 bases, leaving 17 bases between them. Germline V CDR1 and CDR2: MDHEN, SYDVKM. CDR3 in DNA: TGTGCCAGCACACCCGGCAGGGGAACCGGAAACACCATATATTTT. Translation: CASTPGRGTGNTIYF.

The chain employs TRBV5-1 and TRBJ2-7, with D possibly TRBD2 on 6 matching bases. This CDR3 is 14 amino acids long. The germline CDR1 and CDR2 sequences are SGHRS and YFSETQ. Trimming took 3 bases from V and 0 from J, leaving 10 bases between them. This CDR3 reads CASSWGVGSYEQYF. The CDR3 DNA reads as TGCGCCAGCAGCTGGGGGGTCGGCTCCTACGAGCAGTACTTC.

The chain joins TRBV7-3 to TRBJ2-3, with 7 bases identical to TRBD1. Trimming cost V 5 bases and J 6 bases; bases outside gene matches: 14. The germline V gene encodes CDR1 SGHTA and CDR2 FQGTGA. CDR3 length: 16 amino acids. The CDR3 DNA reads TGTGCCAGCAGCCGCACCCCTGGACAGGTGTCGGATACGCAGTATTTT. Protein: CASSRTPGQVSDTQYF.

V gene TRBV5-3 combines with J gene TRBJ2-1; D possibly corresponds to TRBD1 (6 bases). TRBV5-3 is annotated as an ORF whose role is uncertain. The V end lost 4 bases, the J end lost 1 base, and 15 bases lay between the germline ends. The CDR3 covers 16 residues. CDR3 amino acids: CARSRYTGRSYNEQFF. The CDR3 DNA is TGTGCCAGAAGCAGATATACAGGGAGATCCTACAATGAGCAGTTCTTC.

Here the CDR3 reads CSVEVVGTIYNEQFF. CDR3 bases: TGCAGCGTTGAAGTCGTAGGGACTATCTACAATGAGCAGTTCTTC. The chain carries TRBV29-1 and TRBJ2-1; 7 nucleotides line up with TRBD2. This CDR3 region has 15 residues. Germline V CDR1 and CDR2: SQVTM, ANQGSEA. Trimming at V came to 1 base and at J to 3 bases, leaving 6 bases not matched to a gene.

DNA of the CDR3: TGCAGCGTTGAAGATTGGCAGAAGAACACCGGGGAGCTGTTTTTT. It encodes CSVEDWQKNTGELFF. The V and J genes are TRBV29-1 and TRBJ2-2, with no clear D. The CDR3 loop spans 15 amino acids. V was pared by 0 bases and J by 1 base, with 9 bases between. CDR1 SQVTM and CDR2 ANQGSEA come from the germline V gene.

The V call is TRBV27, the J call TRBJ2-7, with D maybe TRBD1 (5 bases). The CDR3 is made up of 13 amino acids. The germline V gene encodes CDR1 MNHEY and CDR2 SMNVEV (reference sequence). The V end lost 5 bases, the J end lost 2 bases, and 10 bases lay between the germline ends. CDR3 coding DNA: TGTGCCAGCAGTGATACAGGAGCCTACGAGCAGTACTTC. Residues: CASSDTGAYEQYF.

The rearrangement uses TRBV15 and TRBJ2-3; the D call may be TRBD1 or TRBD2 (5 bases each). The CDR3 sequence is 16 residues long. Deletions cut 3 bases from V and 4 bases from J, with 17 bases between. CDR1 LNHNV and CDR2 YYDKDF come from the germline V gene (reference sequence). This CDR3 is CATSSDGTLGPDTQYF. The CDR3 coding sequence is TGTGCCACCAGCAGTGACGGGACGTTAGGCCCAGATACGCAGTATTTT.

This chain connects TRBV6-5 to TRBJ2-5; 8 positions match TRBD2. V shed 0 bases and J 5 bases; nucleotides not matched to a gene: 5. The germline V gene encodes CDR1 MNHEY and CDR2 SVGAGI. This CDR3 has 15 residues. DNA of the CDR3: TGTGCCAGCAGTTACTCAGCGGGGGCGGCGGAGACCCAGTACTTC. Translating gives CASSYSAGAAETQYF.

The genes are TRBV2 and TRBJ1-1, with D possibly matching TRBD1 (5 bases). This CDR3 is built from 14 residues. Germline V gene lookup returns CDR1 SNHLY and CDR2 FYNNEI. V dropped 3 bases and J dropped 1 base, with 9 bases sitting between them. The CDR3 reads CASSDVGTNTEAFF. CDR3 DNA: TGTGCCAGCAGTGATGTAGGGACGAACACTGAAGCTTTCTTT.

The chain carries TRBV7-9 and TRBJ2-5; 7 bases are shared with TRBD1. The J segment lost 2 bases and the V segment lost 5 bases, leaving 2 bases of the junction unmatched. Germline CDR1 is SEHNR and CDR2 is FQNEAQ (reference sequence). The CDR3 has 13 residues. CDR3 in amino acids: CASSRDRQETQYF. The CDR3 nucleotides are TGTGCCAGCAGCCGGGACAGACAAGAGACCCAGTACTTC.

A remark on this clone: Other DNA sequences in the same sample also yield this CDR3. This chain links TRBV28 with TRBJ1-1; D unresolved. V dropped 2 bases and J dropped 5 bases, with 12 bases sitting between them. Germline CDR1 reads MDHEN; CDR2 reads SYDVKM. This CDR3 has 14 residues. This CDR3 is CASSLSRVGTEAFF. The CDR3 DNA sequence: TGTGCCAGCAGTTTAAGTCGGGTAGGGACTGAAGCTTTCTTT. The variable domain in full, with the rest retrieved from reference TRBV28 and TRBJ1-1, is DVKVTQSSRYLVKRTGEKVFLECVQDMDHENMFWYRQDPGLGLRLIYFSYDVKMKEKGDIPEGYSVSREKKERFSLILESASTNQTSMYLCASSLSRVGTEAFFGQGTRLTVV.

As regards this clone: Other DNA sequences from this sample encode an identical CDR3 as well. The V gene is TRBV7-9, the J gene TRBJ2-7; the D gene could be TRBD1 or TRBD2 (5 bases each). CDR1 and CDR2 from the germline V gene are SEHNR and FQNEAQ (reference sequence). V lost 5 bases and J lost 1, with 9 bases in between. CDR3 length: 13 residues. The CDR3 DNA is TGTGCCAGCAGCCGGGACGGTTCCTACGAGCAGTACTTC. Its translation: CASSRDGSYEQYF.

As for this clone: The same CDR3 arises from other DNA sequences in this sample as well. CDR3 in DNA: TGCGCCAGCAGCCCCGGCAGGGGGGCCTACGAGCAGTACTTC. Translated, it gives CASSPGRGAYEQYF. The chain recombines TRBV4-1 with TRBJ2-7; tentatively, D is TRBD1 (7 bases). The CDR3 sequence is 14 residues long. Germline-derived CDR1 and CDR2 are MGHRA and YSYEKL. V was pared by 4 bases and J by 2 bases, with 12 bases between.